This TCR beta chain stems from a study of blood T cell repertoires in COVID-19. About the study: Spain, Italy and the United States supplied samples that represented acute and convalescent COVID-19. PBMCs, B-cell-depleted T cells, or T cells were the source of the cDNA or gDNA that made up the material.

The sample holds a few counts of this clone. The CDR3 is 14 residues long. Germline CDR1 and CDR2: SGHAT and FQNNGV. The germline V and J ends were trimmed by 4 bases and 5 bases, with 14 bases remaining between them. In the original analysis: How many nucleated cells were present was estimated from reference gene primer amplification. Only in-frame clones appear in the TCRdb table, and some are missing; sequencing was by immunoSEQ multiplex PCR. V and J calls and clone size are copied from that table; D and trimming were computed from the DNA. The data show 200,000 to 250,000 clones, with 84% seen just once and about 7.3% held by the top ten.

The chain combines TRBV11-2 with TRBJ1-2; TRBD1 is a possible D gene (6 bases). The sequence came from a woman in her fifties or sixties with active or convalescent COVID-19. The sample was peripheral blood. The CDR3 nucleotides read TGTGCCAGCAGCTCCCAGGGGCAAGTTTATGGCTACACCTTC. Protein: CASSSQGQVYGYTF.